One sample yielded the 28 T cell receptor beta chains listed below, sequenced in a study of T cells in Graves' hyperthyroidism and ophthalmopathy. It was RNA transcripts that yielded the amplified TCR beta CDR3 regions. The primer set for the first-round RT-PCR of the TCR CDR3 was HTBI. A single record per CDR3 protein comes from TCRdb applying MiXCR to the multiplex PCR reads. The sample yields about 350,000 distinct CDR3 sequences, roughly 13% seen once. Material for sequencing was blood. These receptors all come from a woman aged 25 to 45 with Graves' hyperthyroidism.

This clonotype was picked up many times. This chain uses TRBV11-2 with TRBJ2-7; 8 bases match TRBD2. After removal of 0 bases from V and 3 bases from J, the junction contained 4 bases not matched to a gene. The CDR3 is 15 amino acids. The germline V gene encodes CDR1 SGHAT and CDR2 FQNNGV. This CDR3 is CASSLEVAGHYEQYF. The CDR3 nucleotides read TGTGCCAGCAGCTTAGAGGTAGCGGGACACTACGAGCAGTACTTC.

This clonotype turned up a few times. The chain combines TRBV19 with TRBJ2-2, with no clear D. Germline V lookup: CDR1 LNHDA, CDR2 SQIVND (reference sequence). The CDR3 is 12 amino acids. V was trimmed by 4 bases and J by 6 bases, leaving 6 bases between them. CDR3 DNA: TGTGCCAGTAGTAAACGTCCCGGGGAGCTGTTTTTT. Amino acids: CASSKRPGELFF.

The rearrangement uses TRBV20-1 and TRBJ2-4, with D possibly being TRBD1 (6 bases). Germline CDR1 and CDR2: DFQATT and SNEGSKA (reference sequence). V lost 3 bases to trimming and J lost 1 base, with 19 bases between them. The length of the CDR3 is 17 residues. CDR3 protein: CSASKTGVNWAKNIQYF. CDR3 nucleotide sequence: TGCAGTGCTAGCAAGACAGGAGTAAACTGGGCCAAAAACATTCAGTACTTC.

The rearrangement uses TRBV6-1 and TRBJ2-7; TRBD1 matches at 9 bases. CDR1 and CDR2 from the germline V gene are MNHNS and SASEGT. The CDR3 runs to 16 residues. Germline trimming cut 4 bases from V and 6 bases from J; bases unmatched to any gene: 13. Written as DNA, the CDR3 is TGTGCCAGCAGTGTACGGCGAACGGGACAGGGCTCCGAGCAGTACTTC. Encoded protein: CASSVRRTGQGSEQYF.

The sample holds many counts of this clonotype. The J gene is TRBJ1-1, the V gene TRBV7-2; D call uncertain. V lost 6 bases, J lost 4 bases, and 12 bases lay in between. The CDR3 is 13 amino acids. Germline lookup yields CDR1 SGHTA and CDR2 FQGNSA. The CDR3 bases are TGTGCCAGCAGAACGGACGTTTTCACTGAAGCTTTCTTT. It codes for CASRTDVFTEAFF.

The table lists this clonotype with many counts. This chain connects TRBV12-3 or TRBV12-4 to TRBJ1-5; 7 bases align to TRBD1. The CDR3 has 14 residues. V shed 1 base, J shed 6 bases, and the junction held 3 bases outside the gene matches. The CDR3 loop is CASSLVRGSQPQHF. CDR3 in DNA: TGTGCCAGCAGTTTAGTCAGGGGGAGTCAGCCCCAGCATTTT.

This clonotype was seen at least ten times. The rearrangement links TRBV18 to TRBJ2-7; weak D call: TRBD2 (5 bases). The CDR3 sequence is 16 residues long. Germline-derived CDR1 and CDR2 are KGHSH and LQKENI. V was cut by 2 bases and J by 2 bases, with 16 bases left in between. The CDR3 reads CASSPAGGGLAYEQYF. CDR3 coding DNA: TGTGCCAGCTCACCAGCCGGCGGCGGACTGGCCTACGAGCAGTACTTC.

This clonotype was recorded at least ten times. The chain joins TRBV20-1 to TRBJ2-3; D uncertain. The CDR3 has 14 residues. V lost 1 base to trimming and J lost 0 bases, with 8 bases between them. The germline gives CDR1 DFQATT, CDR2 SNEGSKA (reference sequence). CDR3: CSARGGASTDTQYF. The CDR3 coding sequence is TGCAGTGCTAGAGGCGGAGCTAGCACAGATACGCAGTATTTT.

This clonotype was seen more than once but under ten times. V usage is TRBV19 and J usage is TRBJ1-1; D unclear. The CDR3 has 11 amino acids. Germline V CDR1 and CDR2: LNHDA, SQIVND (reference sequence). V lost 1 base and J 6 bases, leaving 3 bases between the germline ends. CDR3 loop: CASSIASEAFF. Here the CDR3 DNA reads TGTGCCAGTAGTATAGCATCTGAAGCTTTCTTT.

The rearrangement joins TRBV5-1 to TRBJ1-1, with D perhaps TRBD1 (5 bases). The V gene's germline CDR1 is SGHRS and CDR2 YFSETQ. Between the trimmed V and J ends, which lost 2 bases and 1 base, there was a span of 12 bases. This CDR3 has 15 residues. The chain's CDR3 is CASSLIQAQNTEAFF. The CDR3 DNA sequence: TGCGCCAGCAGCTTAATACAGGCCCAGAACACTGAAGCTTTCTTT.

The table lists this clonotype with many counts. This chain connects TRBV24-1 to TRBJ2-1; TRBD1 might be the D (5 bases). Germline V lookup: CDR1 KGHDR, CDR2 SFDVKD. Deletions cut 1 base from V and 4 bases from J, with 7 bases between. The CDR3 loop spans 14 amino acids. CDR3: CATSDFQGYNEQFF. In DNA, the CDR3 is TGTGCCACCAGTGATTTTCAGGGATACAATGAGCAGTTCTTC.

The chain joins TRBV20-1 to TRBJ2-7; TRBD2 matches at 7 bases. Germline V gene lookup returns CDR1 DFQATT and CDR2 SNEGSKA (reference sequence). CDR3 length: 12 residues. In DNA form, the CDR3 reads TGCAGCCTGTGGACTAGAGGGAACGAGCAGTACTTC. It is translated as CSLWTRGNEQYF.

Only a few counts were recorded for this clonotype. The chain combines TRBV12-3 or TRBV12-4 with TRBJ2-1, with 9 bases aligning to TRBD2. The CDR3 loop spans 16 amino acids. V trimming: 2 bases; J trimming: 6 bases; junction bases outside the gene matches: 8. The CDR3 coding sequence is TGTGCCAGCAGTTTATCAAGGACTAGCGTTCCCAATGAGCAGTTCTTC. Protein: CASSLSRTSVPNEQFF.

This clonotype was counted at least ten times. The chain employs TRBV19 and TRBJ2-1; 11 positions agree with TRBD2. V shed 7 bases and J 6 bases; nucleotides not matched to a gene: 8. Per the germline V gene, CDR1 is LNHDA and CDR2 is SQIVND (reference sequence). The CDR3 has 15 residues. In nucleotides, the CDR3 is TGTGCCAGTACCACGACTAGCGGGATGTTCAATGAGCAGTTCTTC. Protein: CASTTTSGMFNEQFF. Variable domain in full (rest from reference TRBV19 and TRBJ2-1): DGGITQSPKYLFRKEGQNVTLSCEQNLNHDAMYWYRQDPGQGLRLIYYSQIVNDFQKGDIAEGYSVSREKKESFPLTVTSAQKNPTAFYLCASTTTSGMFNEQFFGPGTRLTVL.

The chain has TRBV6-2 or TRBV6-3 and TRBJ2-2, with 7 bases lining up with TRBD2. CDR1 and CDR2 from the germline V gene are MNHEY and SVGEGT. CDR3 length: 17 residues. With 4 bases clipped from V and 5 bases from J, the junction kept 13 bases outside the gene matches. The CDR3 loop reads CASSSASGGVRTGELFF. DNA for the CDR3: TGTGCCAGCAGTTCCGCGTCTGGGGGGGTTCGGACCGGGGAGCTGTTTTTT.

This chain links TRBV10-3 with TRBJ2-5, with 8 bases aligning to TRBD2. Unmatched junction bases numbered 6, after V lost 7 bases and J lost 5 bases. The CDR3 loop spans 13 amino acids. Germline V gives CDR1 ENHRY, CDR2 SYGVKD. The CDR3 DNA reads as TGTGCCATCAAAGGAGCGGGAGCGGAGACCCAGTACTTC. Translated: CAIKGAGAETQYF.

The chain has TRBV28 and TRBJ2-1, with a tentative D call TRBD2 (5 bases). V shed 5 bases and J shed 9 bases, with 14 bases lying between them. There are 13 residues in the CDR3. Germline V CDR1 and CDR2: MDHEN, SYDVKM. The CDR3 is CASSGRVSAEQFF. For the CDR3, the DNA is TGTGCCAGCAGTGGGCGGGTTTCAGCTGAGCAGTTCTTC.

This clonotype was picked up many times. The chain combines TRBV2 with TRBJ2-3, with 9 bases that match TRBD2. CDR1 is SNHLY, CDR2 FYNNEI, per germline. V lost 5 bases, J lost 5 bases, and 5 bases stayed unmatched. The CDR3 length is 14 residues. The CDR3 spells CASSPSGTEDTQYF. CDR3 nucleotide sequence: TGTGCCAGCAGTCCTAGCGGGACTGAAGATACGCAGTATTTT.

This clonotype was seen a few times. The V call is TRBV12-3 or TRBV12-4, the J call TRBJ1-2; tentatively, D is TRBD1 (5 bases). Deletions cut 1 base from V and 5 bases from J, with 5 bases between. CDR3 length: 12 amino acids. CDR3 DNA sequence: TGTGCCAGCAGTTTAGGACAGTATGGCTACACCTTC. Translation gives CASSLGQYGYTF.

The chain carries TRBV18 and TRBJ1-4; possibly TRBD1 for D (6 bases). This CDR3 is built from 13 residues. With 3 bases removed from V and 8 bases from J, the gap between germline ends came to 10 bases. Germline V lookup: CDR1 KGHSH, CDR2 LQKENI. CDR3 loop: CASSPAQGEKLFF. In DNA, the CDR3 is TGTGCCAGCTCACCGGCCCAGGGGGAAAAACTGTTTTTT.

The chain recombines TRBV29-1 with TRBJ2-2; D ambiguous. Germline CDR1 and CDR2: SQVTM and ANQGSEA. V was shortened by 2 bases and J by 3 bases, with 4 bases between the two germline ends. The CDR3 has 12 residues. CDR3 loop: CSVEFDTGELFF. The CDR3 DNA follows: TGCAGCGTTGAATTTGACACCGGGGAGCTGTTTTTT.

There are a few counts of this clonotype. The rearrangement joins TRBV6-2 or TRBV6-3 to TRBJ1-1, with TRBD1 matching 9 bases. Germline V gene lookup returns CDR1 MNHEY and CDR2 SVGEGT. The length of the CDR3 is 11 residues. With V trimmed by 6 bases and J by 11 bases, 4 bases remained unmatched. CDR3 bases: TGTGCCAGCAGCCGGGACAGGGAGGCTTTCTTT. This encodes CASSRDREAFF.

This clonotype was picked up many times. Written as DNA, the CDR3 is TGTGCCAGCAGCTTACCGCCAAACTATGGCTACACCTTC. It specifies CASSLPPNYGYTF. The chain carries TRBV7-8 and TRBJ1-2, with no clear D. Germline V lookup: CDR1 SGHVS, CDR2 FQNEAQ. This CDR3 is 13 amino acids long. Trimming pared 2 bases from V and 2 bases from J, leaving 6 bases between.

This clonotype was found once. This chain links TRBV10-2 with TRBJ1-2, with D tentatively TRBD1 (6 bases). Germline loops: CDR1 WSHSY, CDR2 SAAADI. Deletions cut 7 bases from V and 4 bases from J, with 13 bases between. The CDR3 spans 13 residues. CDR3 region: CASTPDSPYGYTF. Written as DNA, the CDR3 is TGCGCCAGCACCCCGGACAGCCCCTATGGCTACACCTTC.

There are a few counts of this clonotype. The chain has TRBV9 and TRBJ2-2; a possible D gene is TRBD2 (5 bases). The ends were cut back, 0 bases at V and 5 bases at J, with 20 bases in the middle. The CDR3 is 18 amino acids. Germline CDR1 and CDR2: SGDLS and YYNGEE. The CDR3 coding sequence is TGTGCCAGCAGCGTAGGCGGATTAGGGCGGACGGGGACCGGGGAGCTGTTTTTT. Protein sequence: CASSVGGLGRTGTGELFF.

Only a few counts were recorded for this clonotype. The J gene is TRBJ2-5, the V gene TRBV24-1; 7 bases match TRBD2. After removal of 1 base from V and 1 base from J, the junction contained 2 bases not matched to a gene. This CDR3 has 15 residues. Germline CDR1 KGHDR, CDR2 SFDVKD. The CDR3 DNA is TGTGCCACCAGTGATTTTTGGGGGGGCCAAGAGACCCAGTACTTC. The encoded protein is CATSDFWGGQETQYF.

A remark on this clonotype: It is likely a read error, because the conserved phenylalanine at the end of the CDR3 is missing. This chain connects TRBV7-6 to TRBJ1-1; D not resolved. From germline, CDR1 is SGHVS and CDR2 FNYEAQ. The CDR3 loop spans 13 amino acids. V gave up 0 bases and J gave up 1 base, with 3 bases separating them. CDR3 nucleotide sequence: TGTGCCAGCAGCTTAGCGCGGAACACTGAAGCTTTCCTT. Amino acids: CASSLARNTEAFL.

This clonotype appeared many times. The chain employs TRBV2 and TRBJ2-3; 7 bases line up with TRBD2. Per germline, CDR1 SNHLY and CDR2 FYNNEI. With V trimmed by 5 bases and J by 2 bases, 7 bases remained unmatched. The CDR3 covers 15 residues. The CDR3 DNA reads TGTGCCAGCAGTATTACGGGGGGTGTCACAGATACGCAGTATTTT. Translation gives CASSITGGVTDTQYF.